Listed below are T cell receptor beta chains from one sample, sequenced in a study of cytomegalovirus exposure and HLA in healthy donors. Here immunoSEQ multiplex PCR was the method, and the copy in TCRdb shows in-frame clones only, minus some. This repertoire shows 150,000 or so clones, around 80% found once; its top ten account for about 13%. The sequenced material came from PBMCs. Receptors were obtained from a man aged 35-49 years in good health and CMV-seropositive. Each CDR3 is given with its conserved first and last residue. D genes are given only for firm matches. Clone size appears in some rows only: once, few, many, or a class for an expanded clone.

j_call: TRBJ2-6; v_call: TRBV28; clone_size: NA; d_call: NA; cdr3_nt: TGTGCCAGCAGTTCCCAAATCTCTGGGGCCAACGTCCTGACTTTC; cdr3_aa: CASSSQISGANVLTF
j_call: TRBJ2-7; v_call: TRBV18; clone_size: few; d_call: TRBD1; cdr3_nt: TGTGCCAGCTCACACGGTCGGGGCAGACAGGGCCAGTACGAGCAGTACTTC; cdr3_aa: CASSHGRGRQGQYEQYF
j_call: TRBJ2-3; v_call: TRBV6-1; clone_size: NA; d_call: NA; cdr3_nt: TGTGCCAGCACCCTCGGGAGCTCGAATACGCAGTATTTT; cdr3_aa: CASTLGSSNTQYF
j_call: TRBJ2-7; v_call: TRBV7-6; clone_size: NA; d_call: TRBD2; cdr3_nt: TGTGCCAGCAGCTTAGGAGCGGGAGGGTCCTACGAGCAGTACTTC; cdr3_aa: CASSLGAGGSYEQYF
j_call: TRBJ2-5; v_call: TRBV15; clone_size: NA; d_call: TRBD2; cdr3_nt: TGTGCCACCAGCAGCCGACTAGCGGGAACCGCAGGGACCCAGTACTTC; cdr3_aa: CATSSRLAGTAGTQYF
j_call: TRBJ1-6; v_call: TRBV15; clone_size: NA; d_call: NA; cdr3_nt: TGTGCCACCAGCAGAGATGGTTGGACCGGGGATTCACCCCTCCACTTT; cdr3_aa: CATSRDGWTGDSPLHF
j_call: TRBJ1-1; v_call: TRBV15; clone_size: NA; d_call: NA; cdr3_nt: TGTGCCACCAGCAGAGATCAGACTGAAGCTTTCTTT; cdr3_aa: CATSRDQTEAFF
j_call: TRBJ2-7; v_call: TRBV5-1; clone_size: NA; d_call: NA; cdr3_nt: TGCGCCAGCAGCCCTACAGGTCCCTCCTACGAGCAGTACTTC; cdr3_aa: CASSPTGPSYEQYF
j_call: TRBJ2-7; v_call: TRBV15; clone_size: NA; d_call: NA; cdr3_nt: TGTGCCACCAGCAGAGACCCGGGACTGAACTACGAGCAGTACTTC; cdr3_aa: CATSRDPGLNYEQYF
j_call: TRBJ2-2; v_call: TRBV19; clone_size: NA; d_call: TRBD1; cdr3_nt: TGTGCCAGTACCGACAGGGGCGGCACCGGGGAGCTGTTTTTT; cdr3_aa: CASTDRGGTGELFF
j_call: TRBJ1-3; v_call: TRBV25-1; clone_size: few; d_call: NA; cdr3_nt: TGTGCCAGCATGGATACAGGGTTGAGAGGAAACACCATATATTTT; cdr3_aa: CASMDTGLRGNTIYF
j_call: TRBJ1-5; v_call: TRBV28; clone_size: NA; d_call: NA; cdr3_nt: TGTGCCATCAACCGGGATAGCAATCAGCCCCAGCATTTT; cdr3_aa: CAINRDSNQPQHF
j_call: TRBJ2-2; v_call: TRBV5-1; clone_size: NA; d_call: TRBD2; cdr3_nt: TGCGCCAGCCGACCGGGACTAGCGGGAGACGGTAAAGGTACCGGGGAGCTGTTTTTT; cdr3_aa: CASRPGLAGDGKGTGELFF
j_call: TRBJ2-4; v_call: TRBV5-5; clone_size: NA; d_call: TRBD2; cdr3_nt: TGTGCCAGCAGCGGCATCGGGGGGACGCTAGCCAAAAACATTCAGTACTTC; cdr3_aa: CASSGIGGTLAKNIQYF
j_call: TRBJ2-3; v_call: TRBV7-9; clone_size: NA; d_call: TRBD1; cdr3_nt: TGTGCCAGCAGCTTGTCGGGACAGGGGATCACAGATACGCAGTATTTT; cdr3_aa: CASSLSGQGITDTQYF
j_call: TRBJ2-5; v_call: TRBV6-1; clone_size: NA; d_call: NA; cdr3_nt: TGTGCCAGCAGAACTGACAGGAAAGAGACCCAGTACTTC; cdr3_aa: CASRTDRKETQYF
j_call: TRBJ2-2; v_call: TRBV6-6; clone_size: NA; d_call: NA; cdr3_nt: TGTGCCAGCAGTCCACAGGGCAAAGTCACCGGGGAGCTGTTTTTT; cdr3_aa: CASSPQGKVTGELFF
j_call: TRBJ2-7; v_call: TRBV6-1; clone_size: NA; d_call: TRBD1; cdr3_nt: TGTGCCAGCAGTGAAAATTCCGGGACAGGACCCTACGAGCAGTACTTC; cdr3_aa: CASSENSGTGPYEQYF
j_call: TRBJ1-3; v_call: TRBV4-3; clone_size: NA; d_call: NA; cdr3_nt: TGCGCCAGCAGCCAAGAAATCCCGGGCTCTGGAAACACCATATATTTT; cdr3_aa: CASSQEIPGSGNTIYF
j_call: TRBJ1-1; v_call: TRBV29-1; clone_size: NA; d_call: TRBD1; cdr3_nt: TGCAGCGTTGAAGTAGGGGACAGGGGGCTCTCAGAAGCTTTCTTT; cdr3_aa: CSVEVGDRGLSEAFF
j_call: TRBJ2-7; v_call: TRBV4-3; clone_size: NA; d_call: TRBD2; cdr3_nt: TGCGCCAGCAGCCTCCGTCGGGAGGATTGGGAGCAGTACTTC; cdr3_aa: CASSLRREDWEQYF
j_call: TRBJ2-1; v_call: TRBV7-3; clone_size: NA; d_call: NA; cdr3_nt: TGTGCCAGCAGCTTAAGAAATGGGGGCGATGAGCAGTTCTTC; cdr3_aa: CASSLRNGGDEQFF
j_call: TRBJ1-6; v_call: TRBV2; clone_size: NA; d_call: NA; cdr3_nt: TGTGCCAGCAGTGGCGGGGTATATAATTCACCCCTCCACTTT; cdr3_aa: CASSGGVYNSPLHF
j_call: TRBJ2-7; v_call: TRBV5-1; clone_size: NA; d_call: TRBD2; cdr3_nt: TGCGCCAGCAGGACCGATCCGGGACTACGCACCTACGAGCAGTACTTC; cdr3_aa: CASRTDPGLRTYEQYF
j_call: TRBJ1-2; v_call: TRBV2; clone_size: NA; d_call: NA; cdr3_nt: TGTGCCAGCAGTCCACTCCATGGCTACACCTTC; cdr3_aa: CASSPLHGYTF
j_call: TRBJ1-2; v_call: TRBV21-1; clone_size: NA; d_call: NA; cdr3_nt: TGTGCCAGCAGCAAAGTGCTACGGACTACCCTCTATGGCTACACCTTC; cdr3_aa: CASSKVLRTTLYGYTF
j_call: TRBJ1-4; v_call: TRBV4-1; clone_size: NA; d_call: NA; cdr3_nt: TGCGCCAGCAGTCCAAGAGGGTCCGGGGTGGGAGAAAAACTGTTTTTT; cdr3_aa: CASSPRGSGVGEKLFF
j_call: TRBJ2-5; v_call: TRBV7-9; clone_size: NA; d_call: TRBD2; cdr3_nt: TGTGCCAGCAGCTTGGGGAGGGACCATGAGACCCAGTACTTC; cdr3_aa: CASSLGRDHETQYF
j_call: TRBJ2-4; v_call: TRBV4-1; clone_size: NA; d_call: NA; cdr3_nt: TGCGCCAGCAGCCAAGTCGGGGGGCGGACGGACATTCAGTACTTC; cdr3_aa: CASSQVGGRTDIQYF
j_call: TRBJ1-5; v_call: TRBV28; clone_size: NA; d_call: TRBD1; cdr3_nt: TGTGCCAGCAGTTTCGACAGGGGACTTCTTAATCAGCCCCAGCATTTT; cdr3_aa: CASSFDRGLLNQPQHF
j_call: TRBJ1-5; v_call: TRBV28; clone_size: once; d_call: NA; cdr3_nt: TGTGCCAGCCGTAGGGGGAGTAGTCAGCCCCAGCATTTT; cdr3_aa: CASRRGSSQPQHF
j_call: TRBJ1-5; v_call: TRBV2; clone_size: NA; d_call: NA; cdr3_nt: TGTGCCAGCAGGGAGGGATACAGACCCAATCAGCCCCAGCATTTT; cdr3_aa: CASREGYRPNQPQHF
j_call: TRBJ1-2; v_call: TRBV27; clone_size: NA; d_call: NA; cdr3_nt: TGTGCCAGCAGTTTACCCGGATACAGGGCAACTAACTATGGCTACACCTTC; cdr3_aa: CASSLPGYRATNYGYTF
j_call: TRBJ2-7; v_call: TRBV4-3; clone_size: once; d_call: TRBD1; cdr3_nt: TGCGCCAGCAGCCGAGGACAGGCGACCTCCTACGAGCAGTACTTC; cdr3_aa: CASSRGQATSYEQYF
j_call: TRBJ2-1; v_call: TRBV12-5; clone_size: few; d_call: NA; cdr3_nt: TGTGCTAGTGGTTTGGTATTAGTTGCCAATGAGCAGTTCTTC; cdr3_aa: CASGLVLVANEQFF
j_call: TRBJ1-1; v_call: TRBV6-6; clone_size: NA; d_call: TRBD1; cdr3_nt: TGTGCCAGCAGTTACCCACAGGGGTTGAACACTGAAGCTTTCTTT; cdr3_aa: CASSYPQGLNTEAFF
j_call: TRBJ2-7; v_call: TRBV15; clone_size: NA; d_call: TRBD2; cdr3_nt: TGTGCCACCAGCAGCCATAGCGGGGGCGTATCCGAGCAGTACTTC; cdr3_aa: CATSSHSGGVSEQYF
j_call: TRBJ2-1; v_call: TRBV19; clone_size: NA; d_call: TRBD2; cdr3_nt: TGTGCCAGTAGTCAGCTAGCGGGGGGATTCTACAATGAGCAGTTCTTC; cdr3_aa: CASSQLAGGFYNEQFF
j_call: TRBJ2-3; v_call: TRBV9; clone_size: NA; d_call: TRBD2; cdr3_nt: TGTGCCAGCAGCGCCGAGCGGGGGGCCACAGATACGCAGTATTTT; cdr3_aa: CASSAERGATDTQYF
j_call: TRBJ1-1; v_call: TRBV4-1; clone_size: NA; d_call: TRBD1; cdr3_nt: TGCGCCAGCAGCCAAGATCAACAGGGACAGGGAGTCACTGAAGCTTTCTTT; cdr3_aa: CASSQDQQGQGVTEAFF
j_call: TRBJ2-2; v_call: TRBV5-1; clone_size: NA; d_call: TRBD1; cdr3_nt: TGCGCCAGTACCCCGACAGGGCACACCGGGGAGCTGTTTTTT; cdr3_aa: CASTPTGHTGELFF
j_call: TRBJ1-1; v_call: TRBV4-1; clone_size: NA; d_call: NA; cdr3_nt: TGCGCCAGCAGCCCTGGAGGATGGACTGAAGCTTTCTTT; cdr3_aa: CASSPGGWTEAFF